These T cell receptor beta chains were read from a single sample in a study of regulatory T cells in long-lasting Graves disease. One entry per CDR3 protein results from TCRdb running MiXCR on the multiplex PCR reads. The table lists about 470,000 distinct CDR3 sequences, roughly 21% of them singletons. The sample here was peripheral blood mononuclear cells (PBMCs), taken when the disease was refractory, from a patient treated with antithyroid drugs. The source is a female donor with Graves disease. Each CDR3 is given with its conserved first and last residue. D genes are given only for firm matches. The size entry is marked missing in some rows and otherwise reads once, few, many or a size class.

TGTGCCAGCAGTTTATTCGCTAGAAACACTGAAGCTTTCTTT	CASSLFARNTEAFF	many	-	TRBJ1-1	TRBV28
TGTGCCAGCAGTTACCCCGGGGGGGGGACCCAGTACTTC	CASSYPGGGTQYF	many	TRBD2	TRBJ2-5	TRBV6-5
TGCAGCGTTGACGGGGGGAGCACAGATACGCAGTATTTT	CSVDGGSTDTQYF	-	TRBD2	TRBJ2-3	TRBV29-1
TGTGCCAGTAGTATGTACAGCTCCTATAATTCACCCCTCCACTTT	CASSMYSSYNSPLHF	once	-	TRBJ1-6	TRBV19
TGTGCCAGCAGCTCGTCAACAGGAGAGCAGTACTTC	CASSSSTGEQYF	many	-	TRBJ2-7	TRBV7-2
TGTGCCAGCAGCCAAGGAATAGGGGACTACGAGCAGTACTTC	CASSQGIGDYEQYF	few	-	TRBJ2-7	TRBV4-2
TGTGCCAGCAGCTCTCAGGGTCCCTCCTACGAGCAGTACTTC	CASSSQGPSYEQYF	many	-	TRBJ2-7	TRBV7-2
TGTGCCATCCAAACTAGCGGGAGCTCCTACGAGCAGTACTTC	CAIQTSGSSYEQYF	many	TRBD2	TRBJ2-7	TRBV28
TGTGCCTGGGGGAACTATGGCTACACCTTC	CAWGNYGYTF	many	-	TRBJ1-2	TRBV30
TGTGCCAGCAGCGGTGGACGGGCCTCTGGAAACACCATATATTTT	CASSGGRASGNTIYF	few	-	TRBJ1-3	TRBV6-1